Described below is a single T cell receptor (beta chain) sequence and its context. The source of the sample is a study of blood T cell repertoires in COVID-19. Sequencing was performed with immunoSEQ multiplex PCR; in TCRdb, only in-frame clones are kept and a portion is missing. Of some 300,000 clones listed, 85% to 90% are singletons. The CDR3 length is 14 residues. Trimming removed 4 bases from V and 1 base from J; junction bases left unmatched: 3. The germline gives CDR1 ENHRY, CDR2 SYGVKD. The sample was peripheral blood. The source of this sequence is a woman in her 50s with COVID-19, enrolled during active disease. This chain links TRBV10-3 with TRBJ2-7; 8 bases agree with TRBD2. The CDR3 region is CAISAGGLSYEQYF. The CDR3 DNA sequence: TGTGCCATCAGTGCGGGGGGGCTTTCCTACGAGCAGTACTTC.